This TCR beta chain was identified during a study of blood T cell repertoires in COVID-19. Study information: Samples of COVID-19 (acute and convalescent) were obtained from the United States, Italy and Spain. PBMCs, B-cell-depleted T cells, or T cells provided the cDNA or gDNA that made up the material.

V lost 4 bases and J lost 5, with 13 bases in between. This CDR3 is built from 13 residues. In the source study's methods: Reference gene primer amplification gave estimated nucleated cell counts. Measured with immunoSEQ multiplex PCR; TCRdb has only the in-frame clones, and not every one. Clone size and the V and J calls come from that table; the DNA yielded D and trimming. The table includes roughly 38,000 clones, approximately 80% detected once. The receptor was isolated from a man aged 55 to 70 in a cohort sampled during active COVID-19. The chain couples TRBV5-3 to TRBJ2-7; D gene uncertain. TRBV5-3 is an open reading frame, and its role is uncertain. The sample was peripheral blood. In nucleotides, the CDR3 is TGTGCCAGAAGCAGACCTCAGGTTGACGAGCAGTACTTC. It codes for CARSRPQVDEQYF.